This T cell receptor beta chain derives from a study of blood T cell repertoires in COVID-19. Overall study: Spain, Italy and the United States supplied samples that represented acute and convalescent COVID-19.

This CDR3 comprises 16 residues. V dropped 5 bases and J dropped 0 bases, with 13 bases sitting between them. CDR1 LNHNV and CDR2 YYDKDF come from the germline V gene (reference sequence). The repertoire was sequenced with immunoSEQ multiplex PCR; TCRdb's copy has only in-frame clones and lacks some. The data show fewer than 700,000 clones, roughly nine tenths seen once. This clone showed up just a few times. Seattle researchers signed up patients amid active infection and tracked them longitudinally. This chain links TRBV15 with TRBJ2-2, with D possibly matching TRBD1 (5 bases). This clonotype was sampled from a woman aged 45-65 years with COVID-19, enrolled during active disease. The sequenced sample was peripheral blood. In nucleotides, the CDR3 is TGTGCCACCAGCGGTACCCGACAGTCGAACACCGGGGAGCTGTTTTTT. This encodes CATSGTRQSNTGELFF.